Sequencing of this T cell receptor beta chain was carried out in a study of cytomegalovirus exposure and HLA in healthy donors. Overall study results and limits: The listing of roughly 160 TCR beta chains classed them as cytomegalovirus-associated.

This PCR relied on a set of 60 Vbeta primers and 13 Jbeta primers. TCRdb's table, derived via immunoSEQ multiplex PCR, lists solely in-frame clones and lacks some. Here the sample table reports approximately 110,000 clones. With V trimmed by 0 bases and J by 5 bases, 6 bases remained unmatched. The CDR3 contains 16 residues. Germline V gene data show CDR1 as SGDLS and CDR2 as YYNGEE. Turning to this clone: What it binds is unknown.

This TCR was sampled from a man aged 40-55 years in good health and CMV-seronegative. This chain uses TRBV9 with TRBJ2-5; 11 nucleotides agree with TRBD2. The sequencing input was PBMCs. CDR3 protein: CASSVVGLAERETQYF. For the CDR3, the DNA is TGTGCCAGCAGCGTAGTGGGACTAGCGGAGCGGGAGACCCAGTACTTC.